Presented here are 14 T cell receptor beta chains from one specimen sequenced in a study of blood T cell repertoires in COVID-19. Profiling relied on immunoSEQ multiplex PCR, and the TCRdb table lists in-frame clones only, not all of them. This table holds fewer than 90,000 clones, around 80% found once. The sequencing input was peripheral blood. These receptors were taken from a man in his fifties with acute or convalescent COVID-19.

This clone has just one count. The rearrangement links TRBV21-1 to TRBJ2-3; TRBD2, as called in the table, went unchecked against the DNA. TRBV21-1 is given as a pseudogene. The CDR3 runs 16 residues. Here the CDR3 DNA reads TGTGCCAGCAGCAGACGACTAGCGGGGGTGACAGATACGCAGTATTTT. Its translation is CASSRRLAGVTDTQYF.

V gene TRBV5-4 combines with J gene TRBJ2-3; D is perhaps TRBD2 (5 bases). The CDR3 length is 16 residues. V was trimmed by 0 bases and J by 3 bases, leaving 14 bases between them. CDR1 and CDR2 (germline): SGHNT, YYREEE (reference sequence). Here the CDR3 reads CASSLAAKTTTDTQYF. The CDR3 coding sequence is TGTGCCAGCAGCTTGGCCGCCAAGACTACGACAGATACGCAGTATTTT.

The chain uses TRBV20-1 and TRBJ1-4, with D maybe TRBD1 (5 bases). V was clipped by 3 bases and J by 7 bases, with 15 bases between them. CDR1 and CDR2 (germline): DFQATT, SNEGSKA (reference sequence). This CDR3 is built from 14 residues. The CDR3 DNA reads as TGCAGTGCTAGTGTAGCAGGGCAGAGTGAAAAACTGTTTTTT. Amino acids: CSASVAGQSEKLFF.

The chain joins TRBV5-1 to TRBJ1-1, with TRBD1 as a possible D gene (5 bases). Trimming stripped 4 bases from V and 4 bases from J, with 23 bases between. Per the germline V gene, CDR1 is SGHRS and CDR2 is YFSETQ. This CDR3 region has 17 residues. Here the CDR3 reads CASSITITGPGSTEAFF. The CDR3 DNA sequence: TGCGCCAGCAGCATAACAATCACAGGACCAGGTAGCACTGAAGCTTTCTTT.

This clone was counted a single time. The chain combines TRBV4-1 with TRBJ1-5, with D hard to call. CDR1 and CDR2 (germline): MGHRA, YSYEKL. The V end lost 0 bases, the J end lost 4 bases, and 13 bases lay between the germline ends. This CDR3 region has 16 residues. For the CDR3, the DNA is TGCGCCAGCAGCCAAGATCGGCGTGAGCGAAATCAGCCCCAGCATTTT. As protein: CASSQDRRERNQPQHF.

The rearrangement joins TRBV28 to TRBJ1-4, with a possible D match to TRBD1 (5 bases). V lost 7 bases and J 2 bases, leaving 17 bases between the germline ends. The germline V gene encodes CDR1 MDHEN and CDR2 SYDVKM. CDR3 size: 16 residues. The DNA for the CDR3 is TGTGCCAGCAACGTCGAAATTGGGGGGACTAATGAAAAACTGTTTTTT. It translates to CASNVEIGGTNEKLFF.

This chain connects TRBV6-1 to TRBJ2-3; tentatively, D is TRBD1 (5 bases). V was clipped by 3 bases and J by 4 bases, with 14 bases between them. CDR3 length: 15 residues. Germline V gene data show CDR1 as MNHNS and CDR2 as SASEGT. CDR3 protein: CASSETANGPDTQYF. Here the CDR3 DNA reads TGTGCCAGCAGTGAGACAGCCAACGGGCCAGATACGCAGTATTTT.

CDR3 nucleotides: TGTGCCAGCGGACAGGGGGGCGCCGGGGAGCTGTTTTTT. Amino acid sequence: CASGQGGAGELFF. The chain joins TRBV28 to TRBJ2-2; 10 nucleotides agree with TRBD1. Germline CDR1 reads MDHEN; CDR2 reads SYDVKM. The CDR3 consists of 13 residues. V shed 8 bases and J 6 bases; nucleotides not matched to a gene: 3.

The chain has TRBV5-1 and TRBJ2-5, with 7 bases fitting TRBD1. This CDR3 region has 13 residues. Germline V gives CDR1 SGHRS, CDR2 YFSETQ. V lost 4 bases, J lost 5 bases, and 5 bases stayed unmatched. The CDR3 nucleotides read TGCGCCAGCAGCGAGGGGGCGAGGGAGACCCAGTACTTC. Translating gives CASSEGARETQYF.

Only a few counts were recorded for this clone. This sequence joins TRBV7-2 and TRBJ2-1; D call uncertain. CDR1 and CDR2 from the germline V gene are SGHTA and FQGNSA. This CDR3 has 12 amino acids. The V and J ends lost 5 bases and 8 bases respectively, with 10 bases between them. The CDR3, as DNA: TGTGCCAGCAGCCCCCGGGTGGATGAGCAGTTCTTC. Residues: CASSPRVDEQFF. Variable domain in full (rest from reference TRBV7-2 and TRBJ2-1): GAGVSQSPSNKVTEKGKDVELRCDPISGHTALYWYRQSLGQGLEFLIYFQGNSAPDKSGLPSDRFSAERTGGSVSTLTIQRTQQEDSAVYLCASSPRVDEQFFGPGTRLTVL.

This chain connects TRBV12-5 to TRBJ2-3, with 12 bases aligning to TRBD2. The germline V gene has CDR1 LGHNT and CDR2 FRNRAP. This CDR3 spans 15 amino acids. J was trimmed by 4 bases and V by 7 bases; bases with no gene match: 6. The CDR3 DNA sequence: TGTGCTAGTGCCGTCGGACTAGCGGGATCAGATACGCAGTATTTT. The encoded protein is CASAVGLAGSDTQYF.

V usage is TRBV7-2 and J usage is TRBJ1-3, with D possibly TRBD1 on 6 matching bases. CDR1 and CDR2 from the germline V gene are SGHTA and FQGNSA. V was cut by 6 bases and J by 0 bases, with 9 bases left in between. This CDR3 is 14 amino acids long. CDR3 region: CASSSDSSGNTIYF. The CDR3, as DNA: TGTGCCAGCAGTTCGGACAGCTCTGGAAACACCATATATTTT.

The chain links TRBV5-1 to TRBJ1-1; tentative D call: TRBD1 (6 bases). The length of the CDR3 is 15 residues. In germline, CDR1 is SGHRS, CDR2 YFSETQ. V lost 4 bases and J 0 bases, leaving 13 bases between the germline ends. DNA of the CDR3: TGCGCCAGCAGCCAAGGACGGACAGTGAACACTGAAGCTTTCTTT. Translation gives CASSQGRTVNTEAFF.

The chain combines TRBV2 with TRBJ1-5; TRBD1 might be the D (5 bases). The CDR3 runs to 13 residues. V was clipped by 6 bases and J by 2 bases, with 8 bases between them. Germline V lookup: CDR1 SNHLY, CDR2 FYNNEI. As DNA, the CDR3 is TGTGCCAGCAGAGCGACAGGCAATCAGCCCCAGCATTTT. Protein product: CASRATGNQPQHF.